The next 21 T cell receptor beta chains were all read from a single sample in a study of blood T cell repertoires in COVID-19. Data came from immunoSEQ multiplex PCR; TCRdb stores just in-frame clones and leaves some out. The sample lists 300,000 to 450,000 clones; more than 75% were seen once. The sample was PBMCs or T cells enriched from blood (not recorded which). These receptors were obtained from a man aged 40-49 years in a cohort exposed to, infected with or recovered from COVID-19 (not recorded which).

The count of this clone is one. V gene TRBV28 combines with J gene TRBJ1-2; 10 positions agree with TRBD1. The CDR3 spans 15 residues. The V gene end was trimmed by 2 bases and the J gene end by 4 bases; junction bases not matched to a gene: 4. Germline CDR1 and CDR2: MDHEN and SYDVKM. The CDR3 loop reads CASSLAGQGTYGYTF. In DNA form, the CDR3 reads TGTGCCAGCAGTTTAGCGGGACAGGGGACCTATGGCTACACCTTC.

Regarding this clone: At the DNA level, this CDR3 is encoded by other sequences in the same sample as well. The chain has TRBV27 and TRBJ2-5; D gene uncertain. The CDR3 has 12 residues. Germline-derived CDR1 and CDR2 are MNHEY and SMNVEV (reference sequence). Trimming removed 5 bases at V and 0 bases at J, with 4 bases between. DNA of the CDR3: TGTGCCAGCAGTCCTAACCAAGAGACCCAGTACTTC. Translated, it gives CASSPNQETQYF.

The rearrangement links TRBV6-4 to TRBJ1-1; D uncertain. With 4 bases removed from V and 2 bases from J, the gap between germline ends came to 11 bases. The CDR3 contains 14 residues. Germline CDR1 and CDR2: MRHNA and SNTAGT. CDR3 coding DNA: TGTGCCAGCAGTGCGTCACCGGGAAACACTGAAGCTTTCTTT. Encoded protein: CASSASPGNTEAFF.

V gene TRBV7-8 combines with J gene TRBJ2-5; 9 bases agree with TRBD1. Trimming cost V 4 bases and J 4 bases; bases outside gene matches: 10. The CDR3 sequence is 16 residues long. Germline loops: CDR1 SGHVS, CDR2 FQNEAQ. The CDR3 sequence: CASSYPGTGPRETQYF. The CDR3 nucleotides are TGTGCCAGCAGCTATCCCGGGACAGGGCCACGAGAGACCCAGTACTTC.

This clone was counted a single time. The CDR3 DNA is TGCGCCAGCAGCCGTATAAGCAGGGAAACGGAAAAACTGTTTTTT. Amino acid sequence: CASSRISRETEKLFF. The chain uses TRBV5-1 and TRBJ1-4, with D maybe TRBD1 (5 bases). Germline CDR1 reads SGHRS; CDR2 reads YFSETQ. The CDR3 contains 15 residues. Trimming cost V 4 bases and J 8 bases, with 18 bases left between them.

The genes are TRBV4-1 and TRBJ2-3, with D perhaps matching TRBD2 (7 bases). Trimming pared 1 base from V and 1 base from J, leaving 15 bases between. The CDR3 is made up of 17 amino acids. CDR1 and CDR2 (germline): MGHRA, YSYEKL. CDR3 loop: CASSQARGAGGTDTQYF. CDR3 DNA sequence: TGCGCCAGCAGCCAAGCACGGGGGGCAGGGGGCACAGATACGCAGTATTTT.

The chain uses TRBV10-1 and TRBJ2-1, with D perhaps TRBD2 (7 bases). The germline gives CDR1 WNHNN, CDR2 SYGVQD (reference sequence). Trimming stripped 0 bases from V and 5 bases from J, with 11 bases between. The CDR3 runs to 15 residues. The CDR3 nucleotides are TGCGCCAGCAGTGAGTCCGGGGGGCTCAACAATGAGCAGTTCTTC. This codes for CASSESGGLNNEQFF.

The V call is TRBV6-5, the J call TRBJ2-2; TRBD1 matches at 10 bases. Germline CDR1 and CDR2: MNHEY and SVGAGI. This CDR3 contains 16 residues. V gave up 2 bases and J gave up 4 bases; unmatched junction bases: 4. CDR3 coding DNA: TGTGCCAGCAGTTACGGACAGGGGGGCCCCACCGGGGAGCTGTTTTTT. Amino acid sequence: CASSYGQGGPTGELFF.

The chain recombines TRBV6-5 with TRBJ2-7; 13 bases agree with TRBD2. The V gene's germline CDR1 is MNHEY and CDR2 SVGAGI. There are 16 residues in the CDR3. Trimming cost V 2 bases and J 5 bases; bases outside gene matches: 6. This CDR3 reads CASSYVLAGGPHEQYF. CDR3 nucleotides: TGTGCCAGCAGTTACGTACTAGCGGGAGGGCCCCACGAGCAGTACTTC.

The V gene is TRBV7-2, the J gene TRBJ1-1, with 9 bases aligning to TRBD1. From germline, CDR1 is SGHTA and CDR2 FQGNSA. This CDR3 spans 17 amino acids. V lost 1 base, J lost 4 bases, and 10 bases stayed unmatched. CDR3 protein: CASSLDRGRRGRTEAFF. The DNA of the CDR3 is TGTGCCAGCAGCTTAGACAGGGGGCGCCGGGGTCGCACTGAAGCTTTCTTT.

The CDR3 loop reads CASSIGPLGASTF. The CDR3 bases are TGTGCCAGTAGTATAGGGCCTCTAGGGGCATCGACCTTC. The chain joins TRBV19 to TRBJ1-2; a possible D gene is TRBD1 (5 bases). This CDR3 has 13 residues. CDR1 and CDR2 (germline): LNHDA, SQIVND (reference sequence). Trimming pared 1 base from V and 14 bases from J, leaving 17 bases between.

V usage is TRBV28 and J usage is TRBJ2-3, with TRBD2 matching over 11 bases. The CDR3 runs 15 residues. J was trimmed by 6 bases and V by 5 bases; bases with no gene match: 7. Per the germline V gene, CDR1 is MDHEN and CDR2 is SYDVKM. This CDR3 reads CASSPTSGSGDTQYF. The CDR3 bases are TGTGCCAGCAGTCCAACTAGCGGGAGTGGGGATACGCAGTATTTT.

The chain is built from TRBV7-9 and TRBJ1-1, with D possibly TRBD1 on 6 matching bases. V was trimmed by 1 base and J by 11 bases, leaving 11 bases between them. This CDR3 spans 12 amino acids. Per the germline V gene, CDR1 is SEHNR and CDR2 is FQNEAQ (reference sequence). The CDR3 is CASSLDRDTAFF. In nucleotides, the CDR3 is TGTGCCAGCAGCTTAGACCGGGACACGGCTTTCTTT. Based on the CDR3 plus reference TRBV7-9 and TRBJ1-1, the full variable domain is DTGVSQNPRHKITKRGQNVTFRCDPISEHNRLYWYRQTLGQGPEFLTYFQNEAQLEKSRLLSDRFSAERPKGSFSTLEIQRTEQGDSAMYLCASSLDRDTAFFGQGTRLTVV.

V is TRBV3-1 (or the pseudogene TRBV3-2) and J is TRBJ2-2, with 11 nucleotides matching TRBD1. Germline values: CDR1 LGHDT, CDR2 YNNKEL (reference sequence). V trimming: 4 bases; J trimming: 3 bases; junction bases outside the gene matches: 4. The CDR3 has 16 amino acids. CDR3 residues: CASSLRTGGDTGELFF. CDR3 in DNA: TGTGCCAGCAGCCTAAGGACAGGGGGCGACACCGGGGAGCTGTTTTTT.

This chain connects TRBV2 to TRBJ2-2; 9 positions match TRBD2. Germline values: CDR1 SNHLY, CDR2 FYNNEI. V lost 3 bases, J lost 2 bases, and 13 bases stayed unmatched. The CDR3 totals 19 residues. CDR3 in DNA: TGTGCCAGCAGTGATGAGGGAGTAGCGGGAGTCCGAAACACCGGGGAGCTGTTTTTT. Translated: CASSDEGVAGVRNTGELFF.

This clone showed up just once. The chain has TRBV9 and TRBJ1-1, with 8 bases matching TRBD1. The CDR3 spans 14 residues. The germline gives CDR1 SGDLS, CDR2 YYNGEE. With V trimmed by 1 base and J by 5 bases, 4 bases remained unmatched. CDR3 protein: CASSVQGASTEAFF. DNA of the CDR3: TGTGCCAGCAGCGTACAGGGGGCGTCAACTGAAGCTTTCTTT. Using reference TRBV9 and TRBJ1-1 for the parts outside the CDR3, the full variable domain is DSGVTQTPKHLITATGQRVTLRCSPRSGDLSVYWYQQSLDQGLQFLIQYYNGEERAKGNILERFSAQQFPDLHSELNLSSLELGDSALYFCASSVQGASTEAFFGQGTRLTVV.

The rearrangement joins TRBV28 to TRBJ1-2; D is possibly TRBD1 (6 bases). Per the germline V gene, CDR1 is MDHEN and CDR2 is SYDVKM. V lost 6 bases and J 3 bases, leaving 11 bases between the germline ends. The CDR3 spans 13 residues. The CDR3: CASRSPGDYGYTF. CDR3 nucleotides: TGTGCCAGCAGATCCCCAGGGGACTATGGCTACACCTTC.

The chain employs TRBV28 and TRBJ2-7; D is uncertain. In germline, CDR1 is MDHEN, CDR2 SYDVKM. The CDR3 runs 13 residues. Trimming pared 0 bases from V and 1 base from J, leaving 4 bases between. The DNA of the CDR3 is TGTGCCAGCAGTTTATGGCGGTCCTACGAGCAGTACTTC. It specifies CASSLWRSYEQYF.

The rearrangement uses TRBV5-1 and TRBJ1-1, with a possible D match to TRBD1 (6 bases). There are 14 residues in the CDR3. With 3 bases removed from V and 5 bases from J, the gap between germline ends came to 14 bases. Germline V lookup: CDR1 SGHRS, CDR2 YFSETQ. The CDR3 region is CASSYQQGTTEAFF. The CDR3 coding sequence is TGCGCCAGCAGCTATCAACAGGGAACAACTGAAGCTTTCTTT.

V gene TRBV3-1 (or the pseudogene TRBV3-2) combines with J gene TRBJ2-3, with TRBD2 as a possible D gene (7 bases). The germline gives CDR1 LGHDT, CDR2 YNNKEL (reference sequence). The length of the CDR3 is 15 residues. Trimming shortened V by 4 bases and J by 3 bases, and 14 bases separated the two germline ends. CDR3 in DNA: TGTGCCAGCAGCCCCGCGGGGGCCGGGACAGATACGCAGTATTTT. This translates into CASSPAGAGTDTQYF.

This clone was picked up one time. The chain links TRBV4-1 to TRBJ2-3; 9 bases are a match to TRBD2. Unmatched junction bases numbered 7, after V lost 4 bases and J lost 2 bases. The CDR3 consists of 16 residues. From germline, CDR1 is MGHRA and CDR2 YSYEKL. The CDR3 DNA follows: TGCGCCAGCAGCCGCGCGACTAGCGGAACCACAGATACGCAGTATTTT. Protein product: CASSRATSGTTDTQYF.